This T cell receptor (beta chain) was recorded in a study of shared clonotypes between healthy human individuals. Broader study findings: Richness estimates generally favored naive over memory subsets.

Only in-frame clones appear in the TCRdb table, and some are missing; sequencing was by immunoSEQ multiplex PCR. The sample shows more than 500,000 clones, 85% to 95% of them seen only once. Selected positively for CCR7 and CD45RO-negative, naive CD8 cells excluded terminally differentiated effector memory CD45RA+ cells. Donors were healthy HIV-negative adults without recent acute infections or vaccinations. With respect to this clone: Its specificity is not known.

Trimming pared 4 bases from V and 2 bases from J, leaving 6 bases between. The length of the CDR3 is 12 residues. CDR1 SGHVS and CDR2 FNYEAQ come from the germline V gene. The TCR originated in a woman aged 30 to 39 in good health. This chain links TRBV7-6 with TRBJ2-7; D is unresolved. Sequencing was carried out using naive CD8+ T cells sorted from blood. The CDR3 DNA reads as TGTGCCAGCAGCTCCGCCACCTACGAGCAGTACTTC. Translated, it gives CASSSATYEQYF.